This record concerns one TCR beta chain sequence. Its antigen is still unknown. Generated by immunoSEQ multiplex PCR, the TCRdb table keeps only in-frame clones and is missing some. The sample holds approximately 79,000 clones; about 90% are singletons and the top ten take 0.45% to 0.55%. Germline-derived CDR1 and CDR2 are SGHTA and FQGNSA. The CDR3 is made up of 13 amino acids. V lost 6 bases and J lost 5, with 13 bases in between. This sample was included in a study of OX40 agonist ivuxolimab in advanced cancers. Study results and limitations: The mean number of expanded clones was higher in CD8+ T cells than in CD4+.

Patients were ineligible given autoimmune disease history or systemic immunosuppression. This TCR was sampled from an adult with an advanced solid tumor such as melanoma, head and neck, liver or kidney cancer. The rearrangement uses TRBV7-2 and TRBJ2-5; the D call may be TRBD1 or TRBD2 (7 bases each). Sequencing used CD4+ or CD8+ T cells sorted from blood, obtained in a trial of the OX40 agonist ivuxolimab. The CDR3, as DNA: TGTGCCAGCAGTCGCCAGGGGGGGGAGACCCAGTACTTC. Translated, it gives CASSRQGGETQYF.